This T cell receptor (beta chain) originates from a study of CD8 T cells in ankylosing spondylitis. As the method for making TCR beta libraries, quantitative 5'-RACE with molecular barcodes was used. TCRdb re-analysed the 5' RACE reads in MiXCR, keeping a single row per CDR3 protein. The sample includes about 240,000 distinct CDR3 sequences, roughly 8.6% seen only once; the top ten take approximately 6.2%. V gave up 2 bases and J gave up 5 bases; unmatched junction bases: 5. This CDR3 is built from 15 residues. Germline values: CDR1 SGHRS, CDR2 YFSETQ. Ten or more counts support this clonotype. Its antigen is still unknown. Study results and limitations: Blood from ankylosing spondylitis patients appeared to carry a characteristic roughly 8-variant TCR beta motif.

Sequencing was done on a sample of blood, either unsorted or a sorted T cell fraction (not recorded which). The genes are TRBV5-1 and TRBJ2-5; TRBD2 agrees at 11 bases. The sequence came from a male donor with ankylosing spondylitis or in good health (not recorded which). CDR3 sequence: CASSFSGRAAETQYF. The DNA of the CDR3 is TGCGCCAGCAGCTTTAGCGGGAGGGCCGCCGAGACCCAGTACTTC.